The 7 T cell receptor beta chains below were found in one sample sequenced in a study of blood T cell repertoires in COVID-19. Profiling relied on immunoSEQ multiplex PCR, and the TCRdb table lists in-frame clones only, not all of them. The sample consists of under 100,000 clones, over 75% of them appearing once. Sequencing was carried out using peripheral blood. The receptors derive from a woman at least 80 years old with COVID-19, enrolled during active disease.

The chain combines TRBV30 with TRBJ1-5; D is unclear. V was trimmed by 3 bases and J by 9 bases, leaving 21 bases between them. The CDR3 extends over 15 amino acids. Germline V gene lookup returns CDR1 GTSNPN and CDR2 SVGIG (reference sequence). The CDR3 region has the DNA TGTGCCTGGAGCACTACTTCGACGGGAGAGGGGCCCCAGCATTTT. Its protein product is CAWSTTSTGEGPQHF.

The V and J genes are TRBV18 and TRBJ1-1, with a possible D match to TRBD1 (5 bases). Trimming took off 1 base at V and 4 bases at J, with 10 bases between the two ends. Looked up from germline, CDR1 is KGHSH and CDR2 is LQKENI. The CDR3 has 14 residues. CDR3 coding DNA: TGTGCCAGCTCACCACGCAGGGATTTCACTGAAGCTTTCTTT. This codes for CASSPRRDFTEAFF.

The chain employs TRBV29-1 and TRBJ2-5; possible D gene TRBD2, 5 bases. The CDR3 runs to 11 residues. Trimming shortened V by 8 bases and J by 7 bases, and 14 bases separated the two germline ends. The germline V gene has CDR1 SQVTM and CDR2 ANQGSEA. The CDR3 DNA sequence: TGCAGCCCCAGGCTCGAGGGGACCCAGTACTTC. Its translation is CSPRLEGTQYF.

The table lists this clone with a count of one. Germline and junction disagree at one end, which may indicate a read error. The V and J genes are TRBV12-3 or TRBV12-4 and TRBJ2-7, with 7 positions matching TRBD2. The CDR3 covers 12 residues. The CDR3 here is CASSLTVAGVRF. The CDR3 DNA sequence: TGTGCCAGCAGTTTAACAGTTGCGGGAGTCCGCTTC.

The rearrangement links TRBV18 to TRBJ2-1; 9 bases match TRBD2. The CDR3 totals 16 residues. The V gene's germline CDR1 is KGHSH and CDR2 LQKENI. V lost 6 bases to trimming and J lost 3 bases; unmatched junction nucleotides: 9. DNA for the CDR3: TGTGCCAGCTCGTCCAAGCGGGGGGCCCTCTACAATGAGCAGTTCTTC. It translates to CASSSKRGALYNEQFF.

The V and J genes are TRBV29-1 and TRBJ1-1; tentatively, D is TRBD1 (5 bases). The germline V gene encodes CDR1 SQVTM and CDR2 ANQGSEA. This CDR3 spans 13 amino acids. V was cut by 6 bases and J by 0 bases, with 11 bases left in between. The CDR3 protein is CSVGGIMNTEAFF. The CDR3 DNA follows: TGCAGCGTGGGGGGGATCATGAACACTGAAGCTTTCTTT.

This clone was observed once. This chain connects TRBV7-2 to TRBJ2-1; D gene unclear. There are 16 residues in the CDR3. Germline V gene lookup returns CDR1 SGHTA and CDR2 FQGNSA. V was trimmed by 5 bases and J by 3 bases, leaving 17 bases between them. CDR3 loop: CASSPSFGSGYNEQFF. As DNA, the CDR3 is TGTGCCAGCAGCCCAAGCTTTGGGTCAGGCTACAATGAGCAGTTCTTC.